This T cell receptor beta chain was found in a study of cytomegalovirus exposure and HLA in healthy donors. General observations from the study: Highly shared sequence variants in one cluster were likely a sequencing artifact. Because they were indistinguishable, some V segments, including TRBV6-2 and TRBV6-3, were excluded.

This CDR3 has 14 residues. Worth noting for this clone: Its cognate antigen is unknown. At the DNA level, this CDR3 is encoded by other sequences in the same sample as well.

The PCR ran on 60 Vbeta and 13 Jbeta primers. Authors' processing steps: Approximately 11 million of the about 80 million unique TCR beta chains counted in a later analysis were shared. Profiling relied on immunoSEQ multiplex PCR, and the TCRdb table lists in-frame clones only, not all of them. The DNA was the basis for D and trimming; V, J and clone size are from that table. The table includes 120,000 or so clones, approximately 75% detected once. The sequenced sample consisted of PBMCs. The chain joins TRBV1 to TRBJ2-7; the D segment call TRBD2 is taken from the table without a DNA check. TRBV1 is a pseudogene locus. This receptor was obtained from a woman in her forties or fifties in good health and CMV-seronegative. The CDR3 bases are TGCACCGGCCTTAGAGCGGGGGGCACCTACGAGCAGTACTTC. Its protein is CTGLRAGGTYEQYF.